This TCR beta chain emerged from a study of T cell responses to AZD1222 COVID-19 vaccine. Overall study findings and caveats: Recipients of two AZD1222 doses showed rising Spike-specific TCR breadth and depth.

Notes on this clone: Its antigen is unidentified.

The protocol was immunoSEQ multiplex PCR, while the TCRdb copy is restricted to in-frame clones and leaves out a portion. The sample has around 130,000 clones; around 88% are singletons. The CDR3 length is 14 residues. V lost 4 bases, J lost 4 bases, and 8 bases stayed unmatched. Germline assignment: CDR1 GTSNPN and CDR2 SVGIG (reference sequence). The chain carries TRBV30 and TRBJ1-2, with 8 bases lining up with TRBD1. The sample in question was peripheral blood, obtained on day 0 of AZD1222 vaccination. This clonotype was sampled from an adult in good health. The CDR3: CAWNPDRELYGYTF. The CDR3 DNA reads TGTGCCTGGAATCCGGACAGGGAGCTCTATGGCTACACCTTC.